This T cell receptor beta chain was captured in a study of T cell responses to AZD1222 COVID-19 vaccine. Whole-study findings and limits: Epitopes outside B.1.351 and B.1.1.7 mutated regions reportedly drew nearly half of spike TCRs. Repertoires in all cases were sampled only once the peak T cell response had passed.

On this clone: Its target is not known.

Produced via immunoSEQ multiplex PCR; TCRdb's table is partial and in-frame only. This table holds about 93,000 clones, approximately 86% found once. CDR1 is LNHDA and CDR2 is SQIVND in the germline V gene (reference sequence). This CDR3 is built from 16 residues. V shed 4 bases and J 4 bases; nucleotides not matched to a gene: 13. The material was peripheral blood, obtained on day 0 of AZD1222 vaccination. The chain joins TRBV19 to TRBJ2-7; 7 bases line up with TRBD2. This TCR was sampled from an adult in good health. In DNA, the CDR3 is TGTGCCAGTAGTACGGGGGGACTGGGATTAATATACGAGCAGTACTTC. Protein: CASSTGGLGLIYEQYF.